These 10 T cell receptor beta chains were sequenced from one sample in a study of blood T cell repertoires in COVID-19. Assay: immunoSEQ multiplex PCR; the TCRdb copy retains only in-frame clones and omits some. The data hold some 140,000 clones, with 75% to 90% observed a single time. Sequencing was done on a sample of peripheral blood. These receptors were collected from a human donor in a cohort sampled during active COVID-19.

This clone appeared a single time. V is TRBV4-3 and J is TRBJ2-2; TRBD2 agrees at 9 bases. Germline-derived CDR1 and CDR2 are LGHNA and YSLEER. CDR3 size: 18 residues. Trimming at V came to 1 base and at J to 3 bases, leaving 9 bases not matched to a gene. Written as DNA, the CDR3 is TGCGCCAGCAGCCAAGGGCCCCCTAGCGGGACATACACCGGGGAGCTGTTTTTT. It is translated as CASSQGPPSGTYTGELFF.

The gene calls are TRBV7-3 and TRBJ2-2; 10 nucleotides match TRBD1. Germline loops: CDR1 SGHTA, CDR2 FQGTGA. This CDR3 contains 17 residues. V was pared by 5 bases and J by 7 bases, with 13 bases of the junction left unmatched. The CDR3: CASSLSSTGGAIGELFF. DNA of the CDR3: TGTGCCAGCAGCCTTTCCTCGACAGGGGGCGCGATCGGGGAGCTGTTTTTT.

The J gene is TRBJ1-2, the V gene TRBV19, with TRBD1 identical over 12 bases. Germline V lookup: CDR1 LNHDA, CDR2 SQIVND (reference sequence). The CDR3 loop spans 14 amino acids. V lost 6 bases, J lost 8 bases, and 7 bases stayed unmatched. As DNA, the CDR3 is TGTGCCAGTAGACCGGGACAGGGGGCAATAGGCTACACCTTC. This gives the protein CASRPGQGAIGYTF.

The V and J genes are TRBV24-1 and TRBJ1-5; possible D gene TRBD1, 5 bases. CDR1 KGHDR and CDR2 SFDVKD come from the germline V gene. Trimming left V 7 bases short and J 5 bases short, with 11 bases between. The CDR3 spans 13 residues. The CDR3 here is CATSARDYQPQHF. The DNA of the CDR3 is TGTGCCACCAGCGCCCGGGACTATCAGCCCCAGCATTTT.

The chain employs TRBV12-3 or TRBV12-4 and TRBJ1-2; D is uncertain. The ends were cut back, 4 bases at V and 8 bases at J, with 14 bases in the middle. CDR3 size: 13 residues. The DNA of the CDR3 is TGTGCCAGCAGTTATGAGGGAGTAGGGGGCTACACCTTC. The encoded protein is CASSYEGVGGYTF.

The chain joins TRBV7-2 to TRBJ2-1, with 7 bases that match TRBD2. Per the germline V gene, CDR1 is SGHTA and CDR2 is FQGNSA. This CDR3 region has 15 residues. The junction had 11 bases not matched to a gene; V was cut back by 4 bases and J by 8 bases. The CDR3: CASSSLAPRGDEQFF. The CDR3 region has the DNA TGTGCCAGCAGCTCACTAGCGCCTAGGGGCGATGAGCAGTTCTTC.

This clone was counted at least ten times. This chain links TRBV27 with TRBJ1-2, with D unresolved. The length of the CDR3 is 14 residues. Trimming stripped 3 bases from V and 5 bases from J, with 13 bases between. Germline lookup yields CDR1 MNHEY and CDR2 SMNVEV (reference sequence). This CDR3 is CASSLRDSSYGYTF. The DNA of the CDR3 is TGTGCCAGCAGTTTGCGGGATTCGTCATATGGCTACACCTTC.

The chain carries TRBV7-8 and TRBJ1-2, with 8 bases that match TRBD1. With V trimmed by 3 bases and J by 4 bases, 13 bases remained unmatched. The germline gives CDR1 SGHVS, CDR2 FQNEAQ. The CDR3 extends over 17 amino acids. The CDR3 loop reads CASSFNRGAPSGYGYTF. The CDR3 coding sequence is TGTGCCAGCAGCTTCAACAGGGGGGCGCCCTCAGGCTATGGCTACACCTTC.

This rearrangement joins TRBV11-2 to TRBJ2-3; 9 bases agree with TRBD1. This CDR3 spans 17 amino acids. V lost 6 bases to trimming and J lost 2 bases; unmatched junction nucleotides: 12. In germline, CDR1 is SGHAT, CDR2 FQNNGV. The CDR3 spells CASSYRWGQGATDTQYF. For the CDR3, the DNA is TGTGCCAGCAGTTACCGGTGGGGACAGGGAGCCACAGATACGCAGTATTTT.

The chain has TRBV7-9 and TRBJ2-3, with 8 bases that match TRBD2. The CDR3 is 17 amino acids. Trimming cost V 4 bases and J 5 bases; bases outside gene matches: 14. Germline V gene lookup returns CDR1 SEHNR and CDR2 FQNEAQ (reference sequence). The CDR3 spells CASSSGDAGGHRDTQYF. The CDR3 DNA is TGTGCCAGCAGCTCCGGAGACGCGGGGGGCCACCGAGATACGCAGTATTTT.